This TCR beta chain was captured by sequencing in a study of T cells after yellow fever vaccination. Findings and caveats of the study: By day 5 rather than day 15, the secondary response had peaked, though it was weaker. After the booster, approximately 96% of CD4 and roughly nine tenths of CD8 primary-response clones were re-detected.

TCRdb fed the 5' RACE reads into MiXCR, producing one record per CDR3 protein. The repertoire includes 250,000 to 350,000 distinct CDR3 sequences, around 6.8% of them detected once, and roughly a sixth sits in the top ten. This clonotype occurred a few times. Its antigen remains unknown. V was shortened by 5 bases and J by 10 bases, with 24 bases between the two germline ends. The CDR3 consists of 16 residues. The rearrangement joins TRBV12-3 or TRBV12-4 to TRBJ2-1; maybe TRBD2 (6 bases). The sequencing here drew on PBMCs, taken about 41 days after the first yellow fever vaccination. This TCR was sampled from a man aged 18 to 29 who received the YFV17D yellow fever vaccine. The DNA of the CDR3 is TGTGCCAGCAGTCCATTTATCGGGGGACCTTTATTCGAGCAGTTCTTC. Its translation: CASSPFIGGPLFEQFF.